A selection of T cell receptor beta chains follows, all from one sample in a study of blood T cells in healthy people across ages. Each CDR3 protein is one row after TCRdb ran MiXCR on the 5' RACE reads. Here the sample spans 600,000 to 650,000 distinct CDR3 sequences, 58% being singletons. Material for sequencing was blood. Receptor source: a man in his 60s in good health. CDR3s include the opening cysteine and the closing phenylalanine or tryptophan. The D gene is left open where the match is weak.

j_gene	v_gene	d_gene	CDR3aa
TRBJ1-2	TRBV29-1	-	CSVESQGRGYGYTF
TRBJ2-1	TRBV3-1	TRBD2	CASSQDKQAGGPKNEQFF
TRBJ2-5	TRBV27	-	CASSSLGSYLYQETQYF
TRBJ2-3	TRBV12-3/TRBV12-4	TRBD2	CASSSSKRGPSTDTQYF
TRBJ2-7	TRBV28	TRBD1	CASKRQGGAYEQYF
TRBJ2-1	TRBV27	TRBD2	CASTGGGYNEQFF
TRBJ2-5	TRBV10-3	TRBD2	CAISEFLAGAQETQYF
TRBJ2-1	TRBV7-8	-	CASSPDTGRETQFF
TRBJ1-2	TRBV18	TRBD1	CASSPSGQGNYDYTF
TRBJ2-5	TRBV7-2	TRBD2	CASSPRLAPEETQYF
TRBJ2-7	TRBV29-1	-	CSVGGYNEQYF
TRBJ2-5	TRBV20-1	TRBD2	CSALRGGPQETQYF
TRBJ1-2	TRBV3-1	-	CASSLADYYGYTF